This entry features one T cell receptor (beta chain) sequence. Ages ranged from about 18 to 89 years, with residence in 24 US areas. Germline CDR1 MDHEN, CDR2 SYDVKM. The CDR3 is 17 amino acids. V trimming: 1 base; J trimming: 6 bases; junction bases outside the gene matches: 8. The source of the sample is a study of blood T cell repertoires in COVID-19. Assay used: immunoSEQ multiplex PCR; TCRdb lists only in-frame clones, some missing. The sample consists of a few hundred thousand clones, 65% to 90% of them appearing once. The receptor comes from a woman in her thirties or forties with acute COVID-19. Sequencing was done on a sample of PBMCs or T cells enriched from blood (not recorded which). The chain carries TRBV28 and TRBJ2-7; 14 positions agree with TRBD2. In DNA, the CDR3 is TGTGCCAGCAGTTTATCCGGGACTAGCGGGAGAGGGGGCGAGCAGTACTTC. Its protein product is CASSLSGTSGRGGEQYF. The variable domain in full, completed from reference TRBV28 and TRBJ2-7, reads DVKVTQSSRYLVKRTGEKVFLECVQDMDHENMFWYRQDPGLGLRLIYFSYDVKMKEKGDIPEGYSVSREKKERFSLILESASTNQTSMYLCASSLSGTSGRGGEQYFGPGTRLTVT.